This T cell receptor beta chain was identified during a study of blood T cell repertoires in COVID-19. Germline values: CDR1 MNHEY, CDR2 SVGAGI. With 6 bases clipped from V and 3 bases from J, the junction kept 4 bases outside the gene matches. This CDR3 contains 15 residues. The repertoire was sequenced with immunoSEQ multiplex PCR; TCRdb's copy has only in-frame clones and lacks some. The sample includes 220,000 or so clones, roughly 88% of them seen just once. The sequence came from a woman in her forties or fifties who had recovered from COVID-19. Sequences were obtained from PBMCs or T cells enriched from blood (not recorded which). The chain is built from TRBV6-5 and TRBJ1-5; TRBD1 matches at 11 bases. The CDR3 region is CASRSDRGPNQPQHF. As DNA, the CDR3 is TGTGCCAGCAGATCGGACAGGGGGCCCAATCAGCCCCAGCATTTT.